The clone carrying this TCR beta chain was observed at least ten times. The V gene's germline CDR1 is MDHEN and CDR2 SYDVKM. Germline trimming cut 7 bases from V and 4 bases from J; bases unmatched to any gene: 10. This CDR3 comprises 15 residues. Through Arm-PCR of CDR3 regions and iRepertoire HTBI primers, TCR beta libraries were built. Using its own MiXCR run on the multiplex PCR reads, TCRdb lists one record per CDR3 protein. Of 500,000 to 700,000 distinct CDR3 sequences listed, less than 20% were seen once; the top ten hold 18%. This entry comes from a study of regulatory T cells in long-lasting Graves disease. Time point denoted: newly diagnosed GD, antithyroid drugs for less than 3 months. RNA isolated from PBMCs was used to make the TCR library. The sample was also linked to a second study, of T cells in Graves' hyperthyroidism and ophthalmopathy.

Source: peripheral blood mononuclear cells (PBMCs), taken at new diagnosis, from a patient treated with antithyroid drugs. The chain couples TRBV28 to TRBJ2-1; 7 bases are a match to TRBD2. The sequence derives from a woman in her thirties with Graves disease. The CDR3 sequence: CASIGSGKGYNEQFF. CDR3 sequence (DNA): TGTGCCAGCATAGGAAGCGGGAAGGGTTACAATGAGCAGTTCTTC.